This T cell receptor beta chain was recovered during a study of OX40 agonist ivuxolimab in advanced cancers. Study summary: At doses from 0.01 to 10 mg/kg, patients were given intravenous ivuxolimab every 2 weeks. A history of anti-PD-1, anti-PD-L1 or anti-CTLA-4 therapy was acceptable, and over 35% had some. Study results and caveats: Researchers did not determine the expanded peripheral T cells' antigen specificity.

Assay: immunoSEQ multiplex PCR; the TCRdb copy retains only in-frame clones and omits some. This table has about 33,000 clones, about four fifths appearing once. Germline loops: CDR1 SEHNR, CDR2 FQNEAQ (reference sequence). This CDR3 region has 14 residues. The ends were cut back, 0 bases at V and 8 bases at J, with 11 bases in the middle. As concerns this clone: Its target is not known.

The TCR sequence derives from an adult with an advanced solid tumor such as melanoma, head and neck, liver or kidney cancer. This sample comprised CD4+ or CD8+ T cells sorted from blood, obtained in a trial of the OX40 agonist ivuxolimab. This sequence joins TRBV7-9 and TRBJ2-1; D may be TRBD1 (5 bases). The CDR3, as DNA: TGTGCCAGCAGCTTAGCGCATCAGGGATATGAGCAGTTCTTC. Its protein product is CASSLAHQGYEQFF.